The 9 T cell receptor beta chains below all came from one sample that was sequenced in a study of T cells after yellow fever vaccination. TCRdb called the 5' RACE reads again in MiXCR, with one record for every CDR3 protein. Among some 300,000 distinct CDR3 sequences listed, around 10% were seen once. The sequences come from CD4+ T cells sorted from PBMCs, collected 45 days after the yellow fever booster vaccination. The source of these receptors is a man between 18 and 35 years old who received the YFV17D yellow fever vaccine.

The chain uses TRBV19 and TRBJ2-4, with a possible D match to TRBD2 (6 bases). CDR1 is LNHDA, CDR2 SQIVND, per germline (reference sequence). The V end was cut by 7 bases, the J end by 0 bases, with 13 bases between. CDR3 length equals 15 residues. This chain's CDR3 is CASKVPGGAKNIQYF. The CDR3 coding sequence is TGTGCCAGTAAGGTCCCCGGGGGAGCCAAAAACATTCAGTACTTC.

This clonotype has only a few counts. The genes are TRBV20-1 and TRBJ2-1; maybe TRBD1 (5 bases). The V end was cut by 4 bases, the J end by 6 bases, with 19 bases between. There are 15 residues in the CDR3. Germline values: CDR1 DFQATT, CDR2 SNEGSKA (reference sequence). The CDR3, as DNA: TGCAGTGCTAAGGAGTCCTGGCAGGGCGGCAATGAGCAGTTCTTC. Protein product: CSAKESWQGGNEQFF.

This clonotype has a count of ten or more. This chain connects TRBV4-1 to TRBJ2-5; D may correspond to TRBD1 or TRBD2 (5 bases each). This CDR3 region has 14 residues. With 7 bases removed from V and 5 bases from J, the gap between germline ends came to 17 bases. Germline loops: CDR1 MGHRA, CDR2 YSYEKL. This chain's CDR3 is CASTFAGAGETQYF. Here the CDR3 DNA reads TGCGCCAGCACCTTCGCCGGGGCCGGGGAGACCCAGTACTTC.

The rearrangement uses TRBV7-9 and TRBJ1-1; 7 bases are shared with TRBD1. CDR1 is SEHNR, CDR2 FQNEAQ, per germline (reference sequence). Losses at the gene ends were 8 bases for V and 3 bases for J; bases not matched to a gene: 6. The CDR3 extends over 13 amino acids. For the CDR3, the DNA is TGTGCCAGCCACAGACAGGGCGACACTGAAGCTTTCTTT. It translates to CASHRQGDTEAFF.

This clonotype was seen at least ten times. The chain couples TRBV7-2 to TRBJ1-1, with 7 bases lining up with TRBD1. The germline gives CDR1 SGHTA, CDR2 FQGNSA. The CDR3 has 16 amino acids. J lost 1 base, V lost 1 base, and 6 bases had no gene match. CDR3: CASSLVIRTGNTEAFF. The CDR3 coding sequence is TGTGCCAGCAGCTTAGTTATCAGGACAGGGAACACTGAAGCTTTCTTT.

The sample holds a few counts of this clonotype. V is TRBV9 and J is TRBJ2-3; 8 positions match TRBD2. Germline CDR1 reads SGDLS; CDR2 reads YYNGEE. V shed 4 bases, J shed 5 bases, and the junction held 12 bases outside the gene matches. This CDR3 has 16 amino acids. In DNA form, the CDR3 reads TGTGCCAGCAGCTCGGAGGGGGGACTAGGAAGAGATACGCAGTATTTT. Amino acid sequence: CASSSEGGLGRDTQYF.

This clonotype showed up just a few times. The gene calls are TRBV5-1 and TRBJ2-4; D remains unclear. Germline lookup yields CDR1 SGHRS and CDR2 YFSETQ. With 0 bases removed from V and 2 bases from J, the gap between germline ends came to 6 bases. The CDR3 spans 14 residues. DNA for the CDR3: TGCGCCAGCAGCTTGGGGGATCCCAAAAACATTCAGTACTTC. It specifies CASSLGDPKNIQYF.

Many counts were recorded for this clonotype. The V call is TRBV7-9, the J call TRBJ1-1; weak D call: TRBD1 (5 bases). The CDR3 sequence is 12 residues long. The V gene's germline CDR1 is SEHNR and CDR2 FQNEAQ (reference sequence). V lost 11 bases to trimming and J lost 8 bases, with 18 bases between them. CDR3 nucleotides: TGTGCCTGCCGACAGAAAGATCAGGAAGCTTTCTTT. Translation gives CACRQKDQEAFF.

This clonotype was counted only a few times. The rearrangement uses TRBV6-2 or TRBV6-3 and TRBJ1-1; D uncertain. Germline V CDR1 and CDR2: MNHEY, SVGEGT. V was cut by 8 bases and J by 3 bases, with 10 bases left in between. CDR3 length equals 12 residues. In nucleotides, the CDR3 is TGTGCCAGCGGTGGGCCCTACACTGAAGCTTTCTTT. Protein: CASGGPYTEAFF.